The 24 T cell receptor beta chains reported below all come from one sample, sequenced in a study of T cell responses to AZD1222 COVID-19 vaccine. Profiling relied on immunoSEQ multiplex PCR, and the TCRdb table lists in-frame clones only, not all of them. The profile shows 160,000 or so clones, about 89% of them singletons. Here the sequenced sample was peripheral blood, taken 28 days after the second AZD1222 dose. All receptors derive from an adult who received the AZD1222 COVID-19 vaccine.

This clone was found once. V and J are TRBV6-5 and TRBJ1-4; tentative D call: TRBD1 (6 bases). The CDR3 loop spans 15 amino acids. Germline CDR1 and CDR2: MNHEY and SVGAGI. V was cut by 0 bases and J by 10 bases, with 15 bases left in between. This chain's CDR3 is CASSYSWDIRGKLFF. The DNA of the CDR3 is TGTGCCAGCAGTTACTCATGGGACATTCGCGGAAAACTGTTTTTT.

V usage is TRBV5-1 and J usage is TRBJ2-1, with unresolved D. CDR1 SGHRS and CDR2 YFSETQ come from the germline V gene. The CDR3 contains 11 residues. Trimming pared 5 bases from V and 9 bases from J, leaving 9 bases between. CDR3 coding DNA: TGCGCCAGCAGTGGTAGTAGTGAGCAGTTCTTC. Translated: CASSGSSEQFF.

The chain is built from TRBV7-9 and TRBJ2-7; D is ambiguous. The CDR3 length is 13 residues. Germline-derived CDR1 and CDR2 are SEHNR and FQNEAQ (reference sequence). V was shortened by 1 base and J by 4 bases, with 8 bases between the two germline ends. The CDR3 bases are TGTGCCAGCAGCTTAGGCTACCCATACGAGCAGTACTTC. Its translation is CASSLGYPYEQYF.

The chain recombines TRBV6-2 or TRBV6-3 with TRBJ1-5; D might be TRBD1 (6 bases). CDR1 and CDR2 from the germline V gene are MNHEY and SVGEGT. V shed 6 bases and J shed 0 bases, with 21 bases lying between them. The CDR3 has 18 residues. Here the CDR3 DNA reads TGTGCCAGCAGCCGAAGGGTGACAGGCCTTTTTAGCAATCAGCCCCAGCATTTT. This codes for CASSRRVTGLFSNQPQHF.

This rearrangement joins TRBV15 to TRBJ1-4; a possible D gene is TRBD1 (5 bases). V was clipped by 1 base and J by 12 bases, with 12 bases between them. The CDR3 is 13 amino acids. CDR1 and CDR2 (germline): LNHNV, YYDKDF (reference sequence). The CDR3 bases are TGTGCCACCAGCAGAGCCGAGGGGATACAACTGTTTTTT. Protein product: CATSRAEGIQLFF.

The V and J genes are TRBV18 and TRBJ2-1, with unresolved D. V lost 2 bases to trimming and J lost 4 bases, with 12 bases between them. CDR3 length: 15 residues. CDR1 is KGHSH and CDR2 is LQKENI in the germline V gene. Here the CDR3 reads CASSPGKNIYNEQFF. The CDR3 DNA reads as TGTGCCAGCTCACCAGGGAAAAATATTTACAATGAGCAGTTCTTC.

CDR3: CASSTTLVAGGNYEQYF. The CDR3 bases are TGTGCCAGTAGTACGACACTTGTAGCGGGAGGTAACTACGAGCAGTACTTC. The rearrangement links TRBV19 to TRBJ2-7, with TRBD2 identical over 10 bases. Germline lookup yields CDR1 LNHDA and CDR2 SQIVND (reference sequence). The CDR3 consists of 17 residues. V trimming: 4 bases; J trimming: 3 bases; junction bases outside the gene matches: 12.

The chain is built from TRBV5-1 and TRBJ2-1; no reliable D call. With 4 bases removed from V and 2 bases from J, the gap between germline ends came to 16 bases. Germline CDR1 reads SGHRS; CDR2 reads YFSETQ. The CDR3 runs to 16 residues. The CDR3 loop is CASSMDPPLAYNEQFF. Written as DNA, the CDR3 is TGCGCCAGCAGCATGGACCCGCCGTTGGCCTACAATGAGCAGTTCTTC.

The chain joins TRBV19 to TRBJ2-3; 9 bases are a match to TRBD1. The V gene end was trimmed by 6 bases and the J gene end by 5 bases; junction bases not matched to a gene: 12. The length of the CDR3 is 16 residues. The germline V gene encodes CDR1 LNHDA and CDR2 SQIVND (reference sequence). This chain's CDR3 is CASSEIDRGTGDTQYF. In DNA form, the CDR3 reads TGTGCCAGTAGCGAAATTGACAGGGGGACAGGAGATACGCAGTATTTT.

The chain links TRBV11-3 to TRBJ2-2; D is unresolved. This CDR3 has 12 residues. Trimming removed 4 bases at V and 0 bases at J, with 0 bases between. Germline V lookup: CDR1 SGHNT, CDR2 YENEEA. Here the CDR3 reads CASSSNTGELFF. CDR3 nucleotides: TGTGCCAGCAGCTCGAACACCGGGGAGCTGTTTTTT.

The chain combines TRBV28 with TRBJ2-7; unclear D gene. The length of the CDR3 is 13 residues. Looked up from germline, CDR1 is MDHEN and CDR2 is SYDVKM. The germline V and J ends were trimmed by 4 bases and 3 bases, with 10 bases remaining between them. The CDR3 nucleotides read TGTGCCAGCAGTTCCACCGTCTTCTACGAGCAGTACTTC. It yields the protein CASSSTVFYEQYF. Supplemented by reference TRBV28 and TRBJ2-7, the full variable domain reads DVKVTQSSRYLVKRTGEKVFLECVQDMDHENMFWYRQDPGLGLRLIYFSYDVKMKEKGDIPEGYSVSREKKERFSLILESASTNQTSMYLCASSSTVFYEQYFGPGTRLTVT.

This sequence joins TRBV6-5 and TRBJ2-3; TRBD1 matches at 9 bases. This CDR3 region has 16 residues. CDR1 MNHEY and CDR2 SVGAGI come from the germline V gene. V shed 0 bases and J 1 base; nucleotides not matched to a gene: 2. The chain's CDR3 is CASSYSGQGGTDTQYF. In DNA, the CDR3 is TGTGCCAGCAGTTACTCGGGACAGGGTGGCACAGATACGCAGTATTTT.

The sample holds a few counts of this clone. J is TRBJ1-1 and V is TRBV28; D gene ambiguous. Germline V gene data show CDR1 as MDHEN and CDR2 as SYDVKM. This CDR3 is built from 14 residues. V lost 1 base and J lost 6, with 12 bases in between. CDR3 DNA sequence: TGTGCCAGCAGTTTATTCGGAGGGTTATCTGAAGCTTTCTTT. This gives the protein CASSLFGGLSEAFF.

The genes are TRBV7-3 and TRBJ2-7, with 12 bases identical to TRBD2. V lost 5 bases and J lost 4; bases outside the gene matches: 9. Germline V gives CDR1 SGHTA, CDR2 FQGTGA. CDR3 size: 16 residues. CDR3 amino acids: CASSTSPSGRVYEQYF. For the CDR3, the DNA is TGTGCCAGCAGCACAAGCCCTAGCGGGAGGGTGTACGAGCAGTACTTC.

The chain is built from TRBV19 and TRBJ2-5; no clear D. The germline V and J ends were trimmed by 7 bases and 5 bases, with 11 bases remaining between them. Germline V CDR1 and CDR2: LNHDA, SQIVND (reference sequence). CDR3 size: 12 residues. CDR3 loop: CASNDEGETQYF. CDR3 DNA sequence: TGTGCCAGTAATGATGAAGGGGAGACCCAGTACTTC.

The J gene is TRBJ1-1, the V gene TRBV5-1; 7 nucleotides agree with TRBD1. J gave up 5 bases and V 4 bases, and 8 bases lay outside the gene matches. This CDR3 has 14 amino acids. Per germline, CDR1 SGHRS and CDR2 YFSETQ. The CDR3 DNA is TGCGCCAGCAGCCGACAGACAGGGTCAACTGAAGCTTTCTTT. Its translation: CASSRQTGSTEAFF.

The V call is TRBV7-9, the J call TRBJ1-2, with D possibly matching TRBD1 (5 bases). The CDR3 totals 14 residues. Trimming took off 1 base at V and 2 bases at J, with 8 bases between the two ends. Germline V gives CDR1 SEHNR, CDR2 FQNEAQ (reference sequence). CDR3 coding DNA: TGTGCCAGCAGCTTAGGCCAGGGAAACTATGGCTACACCTTC. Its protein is CASSLGQGNYGYTF.

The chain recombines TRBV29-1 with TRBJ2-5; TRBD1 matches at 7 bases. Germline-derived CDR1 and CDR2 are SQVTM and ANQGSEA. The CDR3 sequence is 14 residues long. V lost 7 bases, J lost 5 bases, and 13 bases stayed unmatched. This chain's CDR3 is CSADTTGYQETQYF. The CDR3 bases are TGCAGCGCCGACACGACAGGGTATCAGGAGACCCAGTACTTC.

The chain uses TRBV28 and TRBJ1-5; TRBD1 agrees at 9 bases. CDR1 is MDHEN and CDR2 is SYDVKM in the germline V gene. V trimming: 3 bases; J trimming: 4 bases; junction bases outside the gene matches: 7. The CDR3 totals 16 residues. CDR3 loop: CASSFSGTGKNQPQHF. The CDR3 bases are TGTGCCAGCAGTTTTTCCGGGACAGGGAAAAATCAGCCCCAGCATTTT.

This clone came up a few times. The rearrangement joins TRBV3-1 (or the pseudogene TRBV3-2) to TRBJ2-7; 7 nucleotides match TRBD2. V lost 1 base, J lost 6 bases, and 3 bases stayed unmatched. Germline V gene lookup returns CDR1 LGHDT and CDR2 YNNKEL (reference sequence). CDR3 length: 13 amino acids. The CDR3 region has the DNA TGTGCCAGCAGCCAAGGGGGAGGGACCGAGCAGTACTTC. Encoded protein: CASSQGGGTEQYF.

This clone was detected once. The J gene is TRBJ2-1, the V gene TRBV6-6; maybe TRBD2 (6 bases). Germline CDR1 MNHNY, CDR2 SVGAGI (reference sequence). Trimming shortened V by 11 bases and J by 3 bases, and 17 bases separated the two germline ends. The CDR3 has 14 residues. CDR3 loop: CAAQSAGNYNEQFF. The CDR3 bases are TGTGCCGCTCAATCGGCGGGGAACTACAATGAGCAGTTCTTC.

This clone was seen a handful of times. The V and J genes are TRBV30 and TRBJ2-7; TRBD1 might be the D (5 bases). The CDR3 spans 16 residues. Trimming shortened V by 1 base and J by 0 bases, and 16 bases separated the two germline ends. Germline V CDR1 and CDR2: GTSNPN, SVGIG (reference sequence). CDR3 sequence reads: CAWSEPGLQSSYEQYF. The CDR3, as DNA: TGTGCCTGGAGTGAACCAGGGTTACAAAGCTCCTACGAGCAGTACTTC.

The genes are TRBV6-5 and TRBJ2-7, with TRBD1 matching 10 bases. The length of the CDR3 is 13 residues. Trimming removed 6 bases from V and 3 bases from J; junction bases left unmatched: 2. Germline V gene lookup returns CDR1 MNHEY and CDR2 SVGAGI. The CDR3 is CASRGQGRYEQYF. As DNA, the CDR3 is TGTGCCAGCAGGGGACAGGGGCGCTACGAGCAGTACTTC.

In DNA form, the CDR3 reads TGTGCCAGCAGTAAGGGTGGGAATGAGCAGTTCTTC. As protein: CASSKGGNEQFF. The V call is TRBV7-3, the J call TRBJ2-1; D call uncertain. Trimming took off 6 bases at V and 7 bases at J, with 10 bases between the two ends. The CDR3 is 12 amino acids. The V gene's germline CDR1 is SGHTA and CDR2 FQGTGA. Variable domain in full (rest from reference TRBV7-3 and TRBJ2-1): GAGVSQTPSNKVTEKGKYVELRCDPISGHTALYWYRQSLGQGPEFLIYFQGTGAADDSGLPNDRFFAVRPEGSVSTLKIQRTERGDSAVYLCASSKGGNEQFFGPGTRLTVL.